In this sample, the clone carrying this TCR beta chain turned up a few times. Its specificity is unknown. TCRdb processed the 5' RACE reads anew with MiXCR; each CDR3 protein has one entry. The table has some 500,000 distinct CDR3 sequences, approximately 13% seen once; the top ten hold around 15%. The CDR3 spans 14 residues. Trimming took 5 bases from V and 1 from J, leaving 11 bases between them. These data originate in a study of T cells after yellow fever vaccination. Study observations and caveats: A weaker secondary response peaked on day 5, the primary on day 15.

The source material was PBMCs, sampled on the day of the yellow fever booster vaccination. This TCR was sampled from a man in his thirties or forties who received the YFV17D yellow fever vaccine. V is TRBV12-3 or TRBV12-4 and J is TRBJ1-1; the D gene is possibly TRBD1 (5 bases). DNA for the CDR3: TGTGCCAGCAGTCAGGGACTGACGAACACTGAAGCTTTCTTT. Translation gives CASSQGLTNTEAFF.